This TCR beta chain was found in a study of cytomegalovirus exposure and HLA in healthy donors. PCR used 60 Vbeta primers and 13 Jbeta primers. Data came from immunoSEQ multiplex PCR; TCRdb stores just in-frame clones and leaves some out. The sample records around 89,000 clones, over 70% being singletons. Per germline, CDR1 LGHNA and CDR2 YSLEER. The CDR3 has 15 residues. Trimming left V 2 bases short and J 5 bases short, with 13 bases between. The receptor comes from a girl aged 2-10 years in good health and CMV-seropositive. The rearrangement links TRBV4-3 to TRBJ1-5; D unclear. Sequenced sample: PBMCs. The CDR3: CASSQKYASHQPQHF. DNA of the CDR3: TGCGCCAGCAGCCAAAAATATGCAAGCCATCAGCCCCAGCATTTT.